The rows below give T cell receptor beta chains drawn from one sample of a study of PD-1 blockade in classical Hodgkin lymphoma. Some clones are missing from TCRdb's copy, which holds only in-frame ones; the method was immunoSEQ multiplex PCR. The sample has 40,000 to 50,000 clones; about two thirds are singletons. The source was peripheral blood mononuclear cells (PBMCs), collected before the fourth cycle of nivolumab. The receptors were sampled from a human donor with classical Hodgkin lymphoma. Both conserved end residues are trimmed from each CDR3. Size is omitted from some rows. Given values are once, few, many or a class for expanded clones.

-,TRBJ1-4,TRBV6-5,ASSYSRGRKKLF
-,TRBJ1-2,TRBV9,ASSVDDWGADGYT
few,TRBJ2-5,TRBV11-2,ASSLDLALGGPQETQY
once,TRBJ2-1,TRBV5-4,ASSLGGAVYNEQF
-,TRBJ2-7,TRBV27,ASSSTPGQGYEQY
medium-sized,TRBJ2-7,TRBV7-9,ASSLDEKVHEQY
-,TRBJ2-5,TRBV9,ASSASGGLAETQY
-,TRBJ2-1,TRBV7-9,ASSLDQGANYNEQF
-,TRBJ1-3,TRBV21-1,APLRQGRGTGNTIY
medium-sized,TRBJ1-3,TRBV4-2,ASSQVPDTRNTIY
once,TRBJ2-7,TRBV7-6,ASSPRTAQWVYEQY
-,TRBJ1-3,TRBV28,ASNAGDARNTIY
-,TRBJ2-1,TRBV9,ASSPTAVRNNEQF
-,TRBJ2-7,TRBV10-2,ASSEPPEQY
-,TRBJ1-1,TRBV5-1,ASSQLRGTEAF
-,TRBJ1-4,TRBV6-6,ASRMDEKLF
-,TRBJ1-1,TRBV7-2,ASSPDGQMNTEAF
few,TRBJ2-5,TRBV5-1,ASTGTSGEQETQY
-,TRBJ1-1,TRBV28,ASSLPGLNTEAF
-,TRBJ1-4,TRBV28,ASSSSRTLNEKLF
once,TRBJ2-5,TRBV20-1,SAREMKTQY
few,TRBJ2-1,TRBV27,ASSDDGYNEQF
few,TRBJ2-4,TRBV11-1,ASSSLWGKGYIQY
many,TRBJ2-5,TRBV5-4,ASSLEFETQY
-,TRBJ2-1,TRBV2,ASRVDPGSYNEQF
-,TRBJ1-1,TRBV2,TSRGRGEVDTEAF
-,TRBJ2-3,TRBV6-5,ASSPADTQY
-,TRBJ2-7,TRBV7-6,ASSSVAYEQY
-,TRBJ2-5,TRBV6-5,ASSYGASSGGETQY
-,TRBJ2-5,TRBV19,ASSTLAQQETQY
-,TRBJ2-6,TRBV7-2,ASSPSRAGPSGANVLT
-,TRBJ1-1,TRBV29-1,SVGGRNTEAF
-,TRBJ1-4,TRBV13,ASSPTSQGFGEKLF
once,TRBJ1-3,TRBV4-2,ASSQDRETGNTIY
-,TRBJ2-7,TRBV19,ASSAGQGTYEQY
-,TRBJ2-5,TRBV19,ASSRNRASGTEETQY